This entry lists 9 T cell receptor beta chains sequenced from one sample in a study of CD8 T cells in ankylosing spondylitis. TCRdb fed the 5' RACE reads into MiXCR, producing one record per CDR3 protein. This sample yields 300,000 to 400,000 distinct CDR3 sequences, of which roughly 11% are seen a single time; 9.1% belongs to the top ten. What was sequenced was blood, either unsorted or a sorted T cell fraction (not recorded which). The source is a female donor with ankylosing spondylitis or in good health (not recorded which).

This clonotype has a count of ten or more. This chain connects TRBV5-1 to TRBJ2-2; D is uncertain. CDR3 size: 14 residues. CDR1 is SGHRS and CDR2 is YFSETQ in the germline V gene. V was pared by 1 base and J by 1 base, with 5 bases between. DNA of the CDR3: TGCGCCAGCAGCTTGACCGTGAACACCGGGGAGCTGTTTTTT. Its protein is CASSLTVNTGELFF.

This clonotype was detected many times. The V call is TRBV20-1, the J call TRBJ1-6; no reliable D call. This CDR3 is built from 13 residues. Germline CDR1 is DFQATT and CDR2 is SNEGSKA (reference sequence). The CDR3, as DNA: TGCACCGGAAGGGAGAAGAATAATTCACCCCTCCACTTT. Translation: CTGREKNNSPLHF.

This clonotype was counted many times. CDR3 in DNA: TGCAGCGACAGGGGTCCCTTACATCCGCAGTATTTT. Its protein product is CSDRGPLHPQYF. This sequence joins TRBV29-1 and TRBJ2-3, with TRBD1 matching over 7 bases. Germline V gene lookup returns CDR1 SQVTM and CDR2 ANQGSEA. With 7 bases clipped from V and 10 bases from J, the junction kept 11 bases outside the gene matches. The CDR3 sequence is 12 residues long.

The table lists this clonotype with many counts. V is TRBV29-1 and J is TRBJ2-5, with D possibly matching TRBD2 (5 bases). With 0 bases removed from V and 5 bases from J, the gap between germline ends came to 13 bases. Germline V gene lookup returns CDR1 SQVTM and CDR2 ANQGSEA. The CDR3 is 14 amino acids. The CDR3 DNA sequence: TGCAGCGTTGAAGACGGGGTCCTGGGGGAGACCCAGTACTTC. As protein: CSVEDGVLGETQYF.

In its sample, this clonotype was seen many times. The CDR3 DNA reads TGTGCCACCAAGAATTCTGGGGCCAACGTCCTGACTTTC. This sequence encodes CATKNSGANVLTF. The J gene is TRBJ2-6, the V gene TRBV10-3; D not certain. The CDR3 is 13 amino acids. V lost 10 bases, J lost 1 base, and 8 bases lay in between. Germline CDR1 ENHRY, CDR2 SYGVKD.

This clonotype has ten or more counts. The chain combines TRBV24-1 with TRBJ2-3; TRBD2 matches 8 bases. Germline-derived CDR1 and CDR2 are KGHDR and SFDVKD. J gave up 2 bases and V 4 bases, and 13 bases lay outside the gene matches. The CDR3 loop spans 18 amino acids. For the CDR3, the DNA is TGTGCCACCAGTGACAAACTAGCGGACTGGGGGGACACAGATACGCAGTATTTT. This codes for CATSDKLADWGDTDTQYF.

This clonotype appeared many times. The chain recombines TRBV20-1 with TRBJ2-1; D gene uncertain. Germline V gene sequence: CDR1 DFQATT, CDR2 SNEGSKA (reference sequence). This CDR3 region has 13 residues. The CDR3 spells CSSLRPSYNEQFF. The CDR3 DNA is TGCAGCTCACTCCGCCCCTCCTACAATGAGCAGTTCTTC.

This clonotype showed up just a few times. The genes are TRBV20-1 and TRBJ2-2, with D unresolved. V shed 4 bases and J shed 5 bases, with 11 bases lying between them. CDR3 length equals 13 residues. Germline CDR1 and CDR2: DFQATT and SNEGSKA (reference sequence). CDR3 sequence reads: CSATPFGTGELFF. In DNA form, the CDR3 reads TGCAGTGCTACCCCGTTCGGTACCGGGGAGCTGTTTTTT.

This clonotype was counted only a few times. The chain employs TRBV24-1 and TRBJ2-3; 9 bases agree with TRBD1. The CDR3 loop spans 17 amino acids. Germline V gene data show CDR1 as KGHDR and CDR2 as SFDVKD. V shed 3 bases and J 8 bases; nucleotides not matched to a gene: 14. CDR3 bases: TGTGCCACCAGTGATAAGGACAGGGGACGGACCCGTAGTACGCAGTATTTT. It specifies CATSDKDRGRTRSTQYF.